The present T cell receptor beta chain was sequenced within a study of blood T cell repertoires in COVID-19. TCRdb's table, derived via immunoSEQ multiplex PCR, lists solely in-frame clones and lacks some. The table has roughly 120,000 clones, approximately 70% seen once. This CDR3 comprises 17 residues. V lost 0 bases, J lost 8 bases, and 22 bases lay in between. Germline assignment: CDR1 LGHDT and CDR2 YNNKEL (reference sequence). V usage is TRBV3-1 (or the pseudogene TRBV3-2) and J usage is TRBJ1-2, with D possibly matching TRBD1 (5 bases). Specimen: peripheral blood. The source is a human donor with acute or convalescent COVID-19. The donor label of this sample is uncertain. DNA for the CDR3: TGTGCCAGCAGCCAAGATGTAACAGGAGCCTCTCTATGGGGCTACACCTTC. Protein sequence: CASSQDVTGASLWGYTF.